This T cell receptor (beta chain) was found in a study of beta chain features in type 1 diabetes. This clone has just a few counts. Its specificity is not known. This sample also contains other DNA sequences that code for the same CDR3. TCRB transcripts that were expressed got sequenced, as all of the isolated RNA had been reverse transcribed. Profiled with immunoSEQ multiplex PCR; TCRdb holds only in-frame clones, not every one. The table records some 290,000 clones, 14% of them present only once. Overall study results and limits: TCRB CDR3 length was moderately but significantly reduced in all four CD4+ subsets of Type 1 diabetes patients. The study found fewer insertions and more deletions at VDJ junctions in type 1 diabetes patients.

V lost 4 bases to trimming and J lost 1 base, with 7 bases between them. CDR1 and CDR2 (germline): SNHLY, FYNNEI. The CDR3 covers 13 residues. It was via CD45RO/CCR7/CD25/CD127/CD95/CD27 that CD4+ naive, central memory, regulatory and stem cell-like memory cells were sorted. Material for sequencing was naive CD4+ T cells from blood. The clonotype was recovered from a man aged 25 to 40 with type 1 diabetes. J is TRBJ1-1 and V is TRBV2; D is perhaps TRBD1 (5 bases). CDR3 sequence reads: CASSVQGNTEAFF. In DNA form, the CDR3 reads TGTGCCAGCAGTGTGCAGGGGAACACTGAAGCTTTCTTT.